Below, one T cell receptor (beta chain) is given with its context. There is no known antigen for this receptor. Nothing much larger sits one base from this clone, and base qualities are not available. What this sample's treatment or condition label stands for: roughly 18 received Ad26.COV2.S at low or high dose, single or two shots; 5 received placebo; per-sample allocation not given. Repertoires of vaccine and placebo recipients were sequenced from samples taken on day 63 after the first injection. Between 29 July and 7 August 2020, Cohort 1b enrolled some 25 adults aged 18-55 years at one site in Boston, USA. Ad26.COV2.S was a replication-incompetent adenovirus type 26 vector that expressed a prefusion-stabilized SARS-CoV-2 spike protein derived from the original Wuhan strain. This sample was included in a study of Ad26.COV2.S vaccination and SARS-CoV-2 variants (dated by TCRdb to the early 2020s). Background on the whole study: Donors in the vaccine arm were drawn from COV1001, a multicentre, randomized, double-blind, placebo-controlled phase I-IIa trial testing Ad26.COV2.S in healthy adults. TCRbeta repertoire sequencing was used to assess the specificity and breadth of SARS-CoV-2-reactive T cell receptors after Ad26.COV2.S vaccination. The TCR-sequenced set comprised about 32 samples: around 20 Ad26.COV2.S vaccine recipients, 5 placebo recipients and 8 SARS-CoV-2 convalescent individuals. Dosing of Ad26.COV2.S was intramuscular, at either 5x10^10 or 1x10^11 viral particles, delivered as one shot or as two shots spaced 56 days apart. Investigators remained blinded to trial group allocation during experiments and outcome assessment. Participants in the trial were split at random into five groups of five each, receiving low-dose or high-dose Ad26.COV2.S once or twice, or else placebo on both occasions.

Its CDR3 holds 21 amino acids, cysteine through phenylalanine. The retained sequence is limited to the CDR3, 63 bases, with the frame set at the first base. TCRbeta CDR3 regions were sequenced with the immunoSEQ Assay. After extraction, genomic DNA underwent amplification by bias-controlled multiplex PCR, followed by high-throughput sequencing. Per the authors' processing: To quantify the absolute abundance of each unique TCRbeta CDR3 region, sequences were collapsed and filtered. T cell fraction was estimated by normalization of TCRbeta template counts to usable DNA, with usable DNA being measured through amplification of reference genes present in all nucleated cells. Repertoire TCRs were annotated as SARS-CoV-2-specific when V gene, CDR3 amino acid sequence and J gene were exactly matched to a known reactive TCR set. The reference SARS-CoV-2 TCR set was derived from MIRA and filtered for enrichment in COVID-19-positive ImmuneCODE repertoires, a step that removed public or cross-reactive TCRs. Using the MIRA antigens, annotated TCRs were further analysed by specific ORF or by position within an ORF. Breadth was defined as the number of annotated unique rearrangements divided by the total number of unique productive rearrangements, and depth was defined as the summed frequency of the annotated unique rearrangements. TCR breadth was compared between groups using two-sided Wilcoxon rank-sum tests. Not all clones reach the TCRdb copy of this immuneACCESS table, which keeps in-frame sequences only. Checked studies attribute under half of the gap to unresolved V genes and leave the rest unexplained. V and J calls and clone size are given by that table; D and trimming were obtained from the DNA. The sample table lists 350,000 to 400,000 clones, approximately 91% of them with a count of one. The top ten constitute around 2% of the sample.

The research as a whole found: Comparing responses between vaccine doses or regimens was not something the study was powered to do. Ad26.COV2.S recipients had higher spike-specific TCR breadth than placebo recipients (P = 0.0014). Substantial breadth of spike-specific CD8+ and CD4+ T cell responses was reported after vaccination. Vaccine and placebo recipients had comparable non-spike TCR breadth, which fits with the vaccine containing only spike. The authors noted that total T cell responses may have been underestimated by the TCR breadth and depth analyses.

This specimen consisted of peripheral blood, obtained in a trial of Ad26.COV2.S vaccine versus placebo. The TCR was taken from a person aged 18-60 years who received the Ad26.COV2.S COVID-19 vaccine or a placebo. Recombination connected TRBV21-1 to TRBJ2-3; the table's D call, TRBD2, was not checked against the DNA. TRBV21-1 is deemed a pseudogene. The DNA is TGTGCCAGCAGCACCCCTTGGGAACTAGCGGGAGGGAAAGCAGGAACAGATACGCAGTATTTT. It translates to CASSTPWELAGGKAGTDTQYF.